Detailed here is one TCR beta chain. This record comes from a study of shared clonotypes between healthy human individuals. Selected positively for CCR7 and CD45RO-negative, naive CD8 cells excluded terminally differentiated effector memory CD45RA+ cells. CDR1 SSHAT and CDR2 FNYEAQ come from the germline V gene (reference sequence). V lost 2 bases and J lost 0, with 4 bases in between. The CDR3 has 13 residues. TCRdb keeps only in-frame clones here, not all; method: immunoSEQ multiplex PCR. In the table there are around 600,000 clones, roughly 98% of which are singletons. The genes are TRBV7-7 and TRBJ2-5, with D uncertain. This clonotype was sampled from a man aged 25-40 years in good health. The sample comprised naive CD8+ T cells sorted from blood. CDR3 sequence reads: CASSLQYQETQYF. The CDR3 DNA sequence: TGTGCCAGCAGCTTACAGTACCAAGAGACCCAGTACTTC.